A single sample gave rise to the 3 T cell receptor beta chains below, sequenced in a study of blood T cell repertoires in COVID-19. The repertoire was sequenced with immunoSEQ multiplex PCR; TCRdb's copy has only in-frame clones and lacks some. The table includes 200,000 to 250,000 clones, about nine tenths detected once. The sequenced sample consisted of PBMCs or T cells enriched from blood (not recorded which). These receptors all stem from a man between 25 and 39 years old who had recovered from COVID-19.

The J gene is TRBJ2-1, the V gene TRBV3-1 (or the pseudogene TRBV3-2), with unresolved D. The V gene's germline CDR1 is LGHDT and CDR2 YNNKEL (reference sequence). V shed 7 bases and J shed 0 bases, with 10 bases lying between them. The CDR3 is made up of 14 amino acids. CDR3 sequence reads: CASTPRSSYNEQFF. The CDR3 DNA follows: TGTGCCAGCACCCCGCGGAGCTCCTACAATGAGCAGTTCTTC.

This chain connects TRBV7-9 to TRBJ2-3; 8 bases agree with TRBD2. V dropped 1 base and J dropped 2; count of bases not matched to a gene: 8. Germline values: CDR1 SEHNR, CDR2 FQNEAQ (reference sequence). The CDR3 has 17 residues. The CDR3 region is CASSLGVGGGYTDTQYF. CDR3 nucleotides: TGTGCCAGCAGCTTAGGGGTCGGCGGGGGGTACACAGATACGCAGTATTTT.

The CDR3 region is CASSLSRETDTQYF. The CDR3 nucleotides are TGTGCCAGCAGTTTATCCCGGGAAACAGATACGCAGTATTTT. The chain uses TRBV27 and TRBJ2-3, with a tentative D call TRBD2 (5 bases). The V gene lost 0 bases and the J gene lost 3 bases, with 7 bases spanning the gap. The CDR3 extends over 14 amino acids. Germline values: CDR1 MNHEY, CDR2 SMNVEV (reference sequence).